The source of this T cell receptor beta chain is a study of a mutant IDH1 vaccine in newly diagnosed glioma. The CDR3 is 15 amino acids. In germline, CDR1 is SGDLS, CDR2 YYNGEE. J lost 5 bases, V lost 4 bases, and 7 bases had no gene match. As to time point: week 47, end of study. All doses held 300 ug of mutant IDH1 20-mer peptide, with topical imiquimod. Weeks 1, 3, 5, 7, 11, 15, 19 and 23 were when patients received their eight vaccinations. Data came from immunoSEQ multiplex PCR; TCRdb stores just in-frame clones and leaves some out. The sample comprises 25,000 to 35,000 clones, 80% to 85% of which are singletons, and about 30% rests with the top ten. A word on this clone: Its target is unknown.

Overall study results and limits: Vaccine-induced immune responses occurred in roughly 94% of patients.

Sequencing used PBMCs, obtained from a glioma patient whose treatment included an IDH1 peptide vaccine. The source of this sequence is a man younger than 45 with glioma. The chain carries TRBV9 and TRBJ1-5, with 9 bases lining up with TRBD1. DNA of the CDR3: TGTGCCAGCAGCAAAACCGGGACAGGGCATCAGCCCCAGCATTTT. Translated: CASSKTGTGHQPQHF.